This paragraph covers one T cell receptor beta chain sequence. These data originate in a study of blood T cell repertoires in COVID-19. Looking at the study overall: Collection of acute and convalescent COVID-19 samples took place in the United States, Italy and Spain. PBMCs, B-cell-depleted T cells, or T cells provided the cDNA or gDNA that made up the material.

Source study methods: Estimation of nucleated cell counts was performed using reference gene primer amplification. Generated by immunoSEQ multiplex PCR, the TCRdb table keeps only in-frame clones and is missing some. The D gene and trimming were derived from the DNA, and the V and J assignments and clone size from that table. Of about 24,000 clones detected, 89% appear once; the ten largest clones hold around 28%. Sequenced: peripheral blood. This TCR came from a woman aged 70-85 years with active COVID-19.

For the CDR3, the DNA is TGTGCCAGCTCACCAAGCCGGGACAACTACGAGCAGTACTTC. Protein product: CASSPSRDNYEQYF. The chain employs TRBV18 and TRBJ2-7, with D perhaps matching TRBD1 (6 bases). V was cut by 2 bases and J by 3 bases, with 11 bases left in between. Germline loops: CDR1 KGHSH, CDR2 LQKENI. This CDR3 is built from 14 residues. The full variable domain, in which reference TRBV18 and TRBJ2-7 provide the parts outside the CDR3, is NAGVMQNPRHLVRRRGQEARLRCSPMKGHSHVYWYRQLPEEGLKFMVYLQKENIIDESGMPKERFSAEFPKEGPSILRIQQVVRGDSAAYFCASSPSRDNYEQYFGPGTRLTVT.